The rows below give T cell receptor beta chains drawn from one sample of a study of T-cell memory formation after mild COVID-19. TCRdb independently ran MiXCR on the 5' RACE reads; one entry per CDR3 protein. The top ten clones hold roughly 23% of a sample with around 310,000 distinct CDR3 sequences, 14% of them seen once. The sequenced sample consisted of PBMCs or a T cell subset sorted from them (not recorded which). These receptors came from a man younger than 35 who had mild COVID-19 (a few samples of this study predate the infection). Cell type and time point are not known. Each CDR3 is given with its conserved first and last residue. D genes are given only for firm matches. Where a row states a size, it is once, few, many or the class of an expanded clone; other rows omit it.

v_gene	len	j_gene	abundance	d_gene	CDR3aa	CDR3nt
TRBV5-1	15	TRBJ2-5	NA	NA	CASSLAVGNQETQYF	TGCGCCAGCAGCTTGGCGGTTGGTAACCAAGAGACCCAGTACTTC
TRBV7-2	15	TRBJ2-5	NA	TRBD2	CASSLGATGGKTQYF	TGTGCCAGCAGCTTAGGAGCTACGGGAGGGAAGACCCAGTACTTC
TRBV5-1	14	TRBJ1-1	NA	NA	CASSLGAANTEAFF	TGCGCCAGCAGCTTGGGGGCGGCGAACACTGAAGCTTTCTTT
TRBV11-2	14	TRBJ1-3	few	NA	CASSRDSGGNTIYF	TGTGCCAGCAGCCGCGACTCCGGTGGAAACACCATATATTTT
TRBV20-1	14	TRBJ1-1	NA	NA	CSARGQGGYTEAFF	TGCAGTGCTAGGGGGCAGGGCGGGTACACTGAAGCTTTCTTT
TRBV7-2	13	TRBJ1-2	many	NA	CASSLYVYGGYTF	TGTGCCAGCAGCTTATACGTGTATGGTGGCTACACCTTC
TRBV5-1	19	TRBJ1-4	few	NA	CASRATRDSLWGTNEKLFF	TGCGCCAGCAGAGCTACCCGGGACTCCTTATGGGGAACTAATGAAAAACTGTTTTTT
TRBV6-2/TRBV6-3	12	TRBJ1-1	many	NA	CASSYRNTEAFF	TGTGCCAGCAGTTACAGAAACACTGAAGCTTTCTTT
TRBV4-2	13	TRBJ2-1	NA	NA	CASSREGRDEQFF	TGTGCCAGCAGCCGCGAAGGGCGGGATGAGCAGTTCTTC
TRBV7-9	16	TRBJ2-3	few	TRBD1	CASSPAGTGGPDTQYF	TGTGCCAGCAGTCCAGCCGGGACAGGGGGACCAGATACGCAGTATTTT
TRBV27	15	TRBJ2-1	NA	TRBD2	CASSLSAGNYNEQFF	TGTGCCAGCAGTCTCTCAGCGGGGAACTACAATGAGCAGTTCTTC
TRBV5-1	14	TRBJ1-1	many	NA	CASGLGIWDTEAFF	TGCGCCAGCGGCCTGGGGATATGGGACACTGAAGCTTTCTTT
TRBV4-1	15	TRBJ2-3	few	TRBD2	CASSQLAGKTDTQYF	TGCGCCAGCAGCCAACTAGCGGGTAAGACAGATACGCAGTATTTT
TRBV2	14	TRBJ2-3	once	NA	CDSTEGGSTDTQYF	TGTGACAGCACTGAGGGGGGGAGCACAGATACGCAGTATTTT
TRBV10-3	16	TRBJ2-1	few	TRBD2	CATQSRLAGWGNEQFF	TGTGCCACCCAATCCCGACTAGCGGGGTGGGGTAATGAGCAGTTCTTC
TRBV20-1	14	TRBJ1-1	many	TRBD1	CSATLQGTGTEAFF	TGCAGTGCCACCTTACAGGGGACTGGCACTGAAGCTTTCTTT
TRBV7-9	13	TRBJ1-2	few	NA	CASRSEAGHGYTF	TGTGCCAGCAGATCGGAGGCAGGTCATGGCTACACCTTC
TRBV29-1	15	TRBJ2-3	NA	TRBD1	CSVAFGTGGPDTQYF	TGCAGCGTTGCCTTCGGGACAGGGGGCCCGGATACGCAGTATTTT
TRBV6-2/TRBV6-3	13	TRBJ1-1	few	NA	CASSSIVYTEAFF	TGTGCCAGCAGTTCAATCGTGTACACTGAAGCTTTCTTT
TRBV7-9	14	TRBJ2-5	many	NA	CASSLDRVMETQYF	TGTGCCAGCAGCTTAGATCGGGTTATGGAGACCCAGTACTTC
TRBV15	18	TRBJ2-1	NA	TRBD2	CATSRDTAGGLSYNEQFF	TGTGCCACCAGCAGAGATACCGCGGGGGGGCTCTCCTACAATGAGCAGTTCTTC
TRBV6-2/TRBV6-3	17	TRBJ1-6	NA	NA	CASSSTKGSSYNSPLHF	TGTGCCAGCAGTTCAACTAAGGGAAGCTCCTATAATTCACCCCTCCACTTT
TRBV7-2	13	TRBJ2-3	few	NA	CASSLTRRDTQYF	TGTGCCAGCAGCTTGACTAGGCGAGATACGCAGTATTTT
TRBV7-2	15	TRBJ2-1	NA	NA	CASSLVGQAYNEQFF	TGTGCCAGCAGCTTAGTCGGGCAAGCCTACAATGAGCAGTTCTTC
TRBV30	13	TRBJ2-3	NA	NA	CAWSRRSTDTQYF	TGTGCCTGGAGTAGGAGGAGCACAGATACGCAGTATTTT
TRBV2	15	TRBJ2-2	few	TRBD1	CASLFGRGPPGELFF	TGTGCCAGCCTTTTTGGCAGGGGGCCACCCGGGGAGCTGTTTTTT
TRBV6-2/TRBV6-3	16	TRBJ2-6	NA	NA	CASQRGTSSGANVLTF	TGTGCCAGTCAAAGGGGGACTTCCTCTGGGGCCAACGTCCTGACTTTC
TRBV5-1	14	TRBJ2-3	NA	NA	CASSSVSGADTQYF	TGCGCCAGCAGCTCTGTTTCGGGGGCAGATACGCAGTATTTT